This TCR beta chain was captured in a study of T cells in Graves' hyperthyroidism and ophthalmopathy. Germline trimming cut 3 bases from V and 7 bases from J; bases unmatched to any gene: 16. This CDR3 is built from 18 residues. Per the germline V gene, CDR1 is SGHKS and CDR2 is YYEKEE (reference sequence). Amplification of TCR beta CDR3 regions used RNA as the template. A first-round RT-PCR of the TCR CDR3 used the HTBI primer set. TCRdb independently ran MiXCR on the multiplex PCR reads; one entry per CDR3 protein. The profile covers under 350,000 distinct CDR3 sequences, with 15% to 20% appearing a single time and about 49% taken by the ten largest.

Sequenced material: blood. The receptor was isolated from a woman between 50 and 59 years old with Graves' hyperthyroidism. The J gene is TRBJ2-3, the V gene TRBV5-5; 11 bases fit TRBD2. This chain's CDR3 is CASSSVTSGGPISYTQYF. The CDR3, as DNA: TGTGCCAGCAGCTCGGTCACTAGCGGGGGTCCGATAAGCTATACGCAGTATTTT.